What follows are 17 T cell receptor beta chains derived from one specimen sequenced in a study of T cell changes during pregnancy in multiple sclerosis. Some clones are missing from TCRdb's copy, which holds only in-frame ones; the method was immunoSEQ multiplex PCR. The table shows roughly 35,000 clones, with approximately 88% occurring only once. The specimen was CD4+ T cells from peripheral blood mononuclear cells, collected before pregnancy. All receptors come from a female donor with multiple sclerosis, enrolled in a pregnancy study.

Judged by abundance, this clone is medium-sized. CDR3 protein: CSVGQGDFGYTF. For the CDR3, the DNA is TGCAGCGTAGGGCAGGGTGATTTTGGCTACACCTTC. The genes are TRBV29-1 and TRBJ1-2; D is possibly TRBD1 (5 bases). In germline, CDR1 is SQVTM, CDR2 ANQGSEA. The CDR3 length is 12 residues. V lost 6 bases and J 7 bases, leaving 15 bases between the germline ends.

The rearrangement links TRBV30 to TRBJ1-3; no definite D call. The V gene lost 4 bases and the J gene lost 0 bases, with 4 bases spanning the gap. This CDR3 region has 12 residues. Germline CDR1 and CDR2: GTSNPN and SVGIG (reference sequence). The CDR3 is CAWKSSGNTIYF. DNA of the CDR3: TGTGCCTGGAAGAGCTCTGGAAACACCATATATTTT. Based on the CDR3 plus reference TRBV30 and TRBJ1-3, the full variable domain is SQTIHQWPATLVQPVGSPLSLECTVEGTSNPNLYWYRQAAGRGLQLLFYSVGIGQISSEVPQNLSASRPQDRQFILSSKKLLLSDSGFYLCAWKSSGNTIYFGEGSWLTVV.

The chain carries TRBV6-5 and TRBJ2-3; the D gene is possibly TRBD2 (5 bases). CDR3 length equals 15 residues. V was shortened by 6 bases and J by 2 bases, with 15 bases between the two germline ends. Germline CDR1 reads MNHEY; CDR2 reads SVGAGI. CDR3 amino acids: CASSARTSNTDTQYF. The CDR3 DNA reads TGTGCCAGCAGCGCAAGGACTTCTAACACAGATACGCAGTATTTT.

The J gene is TRBJ1-1, the V gene TRBV28; D unresolved. This CDR3 has 13 amino acids. V was shortened by 4 bases and J by 6 bases, with 12 bases between the two germline ends. In germline, CDR1 is MDHEN, CDR2 SYDVKM. The CDR3 sequence is CASSSLPRAEAFF. The CDR3 DNA sequence: TGTGCCAGCAGTTCCCTACCCCGGGCTGAAGCTTTCTTT.

The chain recombines TRBV5-1 with TRBJ2-7, with TRBD2 identical over 9 bases. V gave up 2 bases and J gave up 2 bases; unmatched junction bases: 8. Germline V gene lookup returns CDR1 SGHRS and CDR2 YFSETQ. The CDR3 is 16 residues long. The CDR3 DNA sequence: TGCGCCAGCAGCTTCGGTTCTAGCGGGACAGCCTACGAGCAGTACTTC. Residues: CASSFGSSGTAYEQYF.

This clone showed up just once. The rearrangement uses TRBV5-5 and TRBJ1-1; tentatively, D is TRBD1 (6 bases). CDR1 and CDR2 from the germline V gene are SGHKS and YYEKEE (reference sequence). V shed 0 bases and J shed 5 bases, with 11 bases lying between them. The CDR3 consists of 14 residues. The CDR3 region is CASSLEGGRTEAFF. The CDR3 nucleotides are TGTGCCAGCAGCTTGGAAGGGGGTCGGACTGAAGCTTTCTTT.

The chain combines TRBV19 with TRBJ1-1; D might be TRBD1 (6 bases). The CDR3 has 15 amino acids. Germline CDR1 and CDR2: LNHDA and SQIVND (reference sequence). The V end was cut by 2 bases, the J end by 3 bases, with 13 bases between. The CDR3 coding sequence is TGTGCCAGTAGTATATTTACAGGGCTGTACACTGAAGCTTTCTTT. Its translation is CASSIFTGLYTEAFF.

The rearrangement links TRBV28 to TRBJ1-1; tentative D call: TRBD1 (6 bases). The CDR3 has 17 amino acids. From germline, CDR1 is MDHEN and CDR2 SYDVKM. Trimming left V 2 bases short and J 2 bases short, with 18 bases between. The CDR3 nucleotides are TGTGCCAGCAGTTTACGTCCAGGGGCGGGGGATAACACTGAAGCTTTCTTT. This codes for CASSLRPGAGDNTEAFF.

This clone appeared a single time. The chain uses TRBV5-4 and TRBJ2-5; D remains unclear. CDR1 and CDR2 from the germline V gene are SGHNT and YYREEE (reference sequence). The CDR3 spans 12 residues. Trimming took off 2 bases at V and 2 bases at J, with 4 bases between the two ends. CDR3 sequence: CASSLIQETQYF. CDR3 coding DNA: TGTGCCAGCAGCTTAATACAAGAGACCCAGTACTTC.

This chain uses TRBV19 with TRBJ2-6; D is possibly TRBD1 (6 bases). The V end was cut by 4 bases, the J end by 4 bases, with 11 bases between. Germline V CDR1 and CDR2: LNHDA, SQIVND (reference sequence). This CDR3 is built from 15 residues. For the CDR3, the DNA is TGTGCCAGTAGTACCGGACAGTTAGGGGCCAACGTCCTGACTTTC. As protein: CASSTGQLGANVLTF. Full variable domain (missing parts from reference TRBV19 and TRBJ2-6): DGGITQSPKYLFRKEGQNVTLSCEQNLNHDAMYWYRQDPGQGLRLIYYSQIVNDFQKGDIAEGYSVSREKKESFPLTVTSAQKNPTAFYLCASSTGQLGANVLTFGAGSRLTVL.

J is TRBJ2-7 and V is TRBV2, with 11 bases matching TRBD2. The J segment lost 4 bases and the V segment lost 6 bases, leaving 8 bases of the junction unmatched. The CDR3 runs 15 residues. CDR1 SNHLY and CDR2 FYNNEI come from the germline V gene. This chain's CDR3 is CASRPTWTSGYEQYF. The CDR3 DNA reads as TGTGCCAGCAGACCTACCTGGACTAGCGGGTACGAGCAGTACTTC.

The table lists this clone with a count of one. The rearrangement joins TRBV4-2 to TRBJ2-5; the match to TRBD2 covers 13 bases. The CDR3 is made up of 16 amino acids. The V gene's germline CDR1 is LGHNA and CDR2 YNFKEQ. V shed 6 bases, J shed 4 bases, and the junction held 8 bases outside the gene matches. The CDR3 loop is CASSSWTSGGTETQYF. As DNA, the CDR3 is TGTGCCAGCAGTTCTTGGACTAGCGGGGGAACAGAGACCCAGTACTTC.

The chain has TRBV25-1 and TRBJ2-7; TRBD2 aligns across 9 bases. The CDR3 has 14 residues. Looked up from germline, CDR1 is MGHDK and CDR2 is SYGVNS. V shed 5 bases, J shed 3 bases, and the junction held 5 bases outside the gene matches. The CDR3 is CASSIAGEGYEQYF. CDR3 sequence (DNA): TGTGCCAGCAGTATAGCGGGAGAGGGCTACGAGCAGTACTTC.

V gene TRBV19 combines with J gene TRBJ1-5; 10 nucleotides line up with TRBD1. The CDR3 covers 17 residues. Trimming took 4 bases from V and 1 from J; bases not matched to a gene: 7. Germline CDR1 and CDR2: LNHDA and SQIVND (reference sequence). CDR3 in DNA: TGTGCCAGTAGTACTCGGACAGGGGGAGGGAGCAATCAGCCCCAGCATTTT. Amino acids: CASSTRTGGGSNQPQHF.

The V and J genes are TRBV19 and TRBJ2-1, with 10 bases fitting TRBD2. Germline CDR1 LNHDA, CDR2 SQIVND (reference sequence). There are 15 residues in the CDR3. The V segment lost 1 base and the J segment 12 bases; nucleotides outside the gene matches: 9. CDR3 protein: CASSIGTSGMGPQFF. CDR3 bases: TGTGCCAGTAGTATAGGGACTAGCGGAATGGGTCCGCAGTTCTTC.

This clone was detected once. The chain couples TRBV5-4 to TRBJ1-2, with 9 bases lining up with TRBD1. Germline CDR1 and CDR2: SGHNT and YYREEE (reference sequence). The CDR3 runs 16 residues. Trimming removed 5 bases from V and 6 bases from J; junction bases left unmatched: 14. The CDR3 bases are TGTGCCAGCAGACGACCGGGACAGGGTATTTCGGATGGCTACACCTTC. It encodes CASRRPGQGISDGYTF.

This chain links TRBV6-1 with TRBJ2-7, with D possibly TRBD1 on 5 matching bases. V lost 5 bases to trimming and J lost 6 bases, with 14 bases between them. Germline CDR1 MNHNS, CDR2 SASEGT. The CDR3 is made up of 13 amino acids. The CDR3 sequence is CASSLAKTGEQYF. CDR3 nucleotides: TGTGCCAGCAGTTTAGCAAAAACAGGCGAGCAGTACTTC.